The 3 T cell receptor beta chains below all came from one sample that was sequenced in a study of early T cells in non-severe SARS-CoV-2 infection. Each CDR3 protein gets one entry after TCRdb re-called the 5' RACE reads with MiXCR. The top ten clones hold 21% of a sample with 100,000 to 150,000 distinct CDR3 sequences, more than 12% of them seen once. The sample comprised whole blood. These receptors were taken from an adult who was a healthcare worker with PCR-confirmed SARS-CoV-2 infection or an uninfected control (not recorded which).

This clonotype was observed a single time. The chain links TRBV7-9 to TRBJ2-7; D is unclear. The CDR3 contains 13 residues. The V end was cut by 1 base, the J end by 3 bases, with 7 bases between. The V gene's germline CDR1 is SEHNR and CDR2 FQNEAQ (reference sequence). The CDR3 coding sequence is TGTGCCAGCAGCTTAGAAGGAAACTACGAGCAGTACTTC. Amino acid sequence: CASSLEGNYEQYF.

Turning to this clonotype: Compared with germline, one end of the junction differs, possibly owing to a read error. The chain joins TRBV7-9 to TRBJ2-5, with 8 bases lining up with TRBD1. This CDR3 is 14 amino acids long. The germline CDR1 and CDR2 sequences are SEHNR and FQNEAQ (reference sequence). The CDR3 loop reads CASSLAGGVETQYF. In nucleotides, the CDR3 is TGTGCCAGCAGCCTAGCAGGGGGCGTGGAGACCCAGTACTTC.

This chain uses TRBV7-8 with TRBJ1-1; D is ambiguous. The CDR3 loop spans 13 amino acids. From germline, CDR1 is SGHVS and CDR2 FQNEAQ. Trimming took off 0 bases at V and 6 bases at J, with 8 bases between the two ends. This CDR3 is CASSLALQSEAFF. The CDR3 region has the DNA TGTGCCAGCAGCTTAGCCCTCCAATCTGAAGCTTTCTTT.